These T cell receptor beta chains were read from a single sample in a study of molecular identifiers for immune sequencing clone quantification. TCRdb reanalysed the PCR reads using MiXCR and keeps one entry per CDR3 protein. The data contain 300,000 to 400,000 distinct CDR3 sequences, 24% of them singletons. Sequencing was performed on naive CD8+ T cells from blood, with Jurkat cell RNA spiked in. The origin of the receptors is a human donor in good health. Some libraries in this study had Jurkat cell RNA spiked in. The CDR3 runs from the conserved cysteine through the conserved F or W. A D gene is named only where the DNA matches it firmly. A clone size is listed for some rows: how often the clone was seen (once, few, many), or a class if it is expanded.

>TRBD1|TRBV7-9|TRBJ1-5|.
CASSSEGAGSLPNQPQHF
TGTGCCAGCAGCTCCGAGGGGGCCGGCTCTCTCCCCAATCAGCCCCAGCATTTT
>TRBD1|TRBV5-6|TRBJ1-6|.
CAGSLGTDNSPLHF
TGTGCCGGCAGCCTCGGGACAGATAATTCACCCCTCCACTTT
>.|TRBV13|TRBJ2-5|many
CASSQGQETQYF
TGTGCCAGCAGTCAGGGGCAAGAGACCCAGTACTTC
>.|TRBV12-3/TRBV12-4|TRBJ2-3|.
CASGETGTLSTDTQYF
TGTGCCAGCGGGGAAACCGGGACACTAAGCACAGATACGCAGTATTTT
>.|TRBV28|TRBJ1-2|.
CASSPSAGSYGYTF
TGTGCCAGCAGTCCCAGTGCAGGGAGCTATGGCTACACCTTC
>.|TRBV6-6|TRBJ2-7|.
CASSDPTSLYEQYF
TGTGCCAGCAGTGACCCGACAAGTCTCTACGAGCAGTACTTC
>.|TRBV27|TRBJ2-7|few
CASSRDPGISEQYF
TGTGCCAGCAGTCGTGACCCCGGAATAAGCGAGCAGTACTTC
>.|TRBV28|TRBJ2-1|.
CASSFGLFRSSYNEQFF
TGTGCCAGCAGTTTCGGTTTGTTCCGGAGCTCCTACAATGAGCAGTTCTTC
>TRBD1|TRBV27|TRBJ1-5|.
CASGRQGSNQPQHF
TGTGCCAGCGGGAGACAGGGTAGCAATCAGCCCCAGCATTTT
>.|TRBV12-3/TRBV12-4|TRBJ1-1|few
CASSPGFGVDTEAFF
TGTGCCAGCAGCCCGGGTTTTGGGGTGGACACTGAAGCTTTCTTT
>TRBD2|TRBV4-3|TRBJ2-5|few
CASSQGQVAGVQETQYF
TGCGCCAGCAGCCAAGGGCAGGTAGCGGGAGTTCAGGAGACCCAGTACTTC
>.|TRBV29-1|TRBJ1-2|many
CSVEGVRVDGYTF
TGCAGCGTTGAAGGAGTCAGGGTAGATGGCTACACCTTC
>TRBD1|TRBV28|TRBJ2-7|few
CASSFVQGAGEQYF
TGTGCCAGCAGTTTCGTGCAGGGGGCGGGAGAGCAGTACTTC
>.|TRBV6-1|TRBJ2-7|.
CASSEGWSYEQYF
TGTGCCAGCAGTGAAGGCTGGTCCTACGAGCAGTACTTC
>.|TRBV4-3|TRBJ1-4|few
CASSQESQLFNEKLFF
TGCGCCAGCAGCCAAGAGTCGCAGCTCTTTAATGAAAAACTGTTTTTT
>.|TRBV7-9|TRBJ2-7|.
CASSSPTDAYEQYF
TGTGCCAGCAGCTCGCCGACGGACGCCTACGAGCAGTACTTC
>.|TRBV4-3|TRBJ1-3|.
CASSQDRAGISLPSGNTIYF
TGCGCCAGCAGCCAAGATAGGGCAGGGATCTCTCTGCCCTCTGGAAACACCATATATTTT
>.|TRBV30|TRBJ1-1|many
CAWSVSTEAFF
TGTGCCTGGAGTGTGTCCACTGAAGCTTTCTTT
>.|TRBV20-1|TRBJ2-3|.
CSARDYAGAWGDTQYF
TGCAGTGCTAGAGATTACGCGGGCGCATGGGGAGATACGCAGTATTTT
>.|TRBV12-3/TRBV12-4|TRBJ2-5|.
CASSRDSGSGTQYF
TGTGCCAGCAGTCGGGACAGCGGGAGTGGGACCCAGTACTTC
>TRBD2|TRBV18|TRBJ2-1|.
CASSAGTSGIGYNEQFF
TGTGCCAGCTCAGCCGGGACTAGCGGGATTGGCTACAATGAGCAGTTCTTC
>TRBD1|TRBV4-1|TRBJ1-1|.
CASSPGGGGHTEAFF
TGCGCCAGCAGTCCGGGGGGAGGGGGCCACACTGAAGCTTTCTTT
>TRBD1|TRBV4-3|TRBJ2-7|many
CASSPPGTDEQYF
TGCGCCAGCAGCCCCCCGGGGACAGATGAGCAGTACTTC
>TRBD2|TRBV15|TRBJ2-5|few
CATGEPGLAGGPGETQYF
TGTGCCACCGGAGAACCGGGACTAGCGGGAGGGCCGGGTGAGACCCAGTACTTC
>.|TRBV6-2/TRBV6-3|TRBJ2-2|once
CASRSRDPNTGALFF
TGTGCCAGCAGATCGAGGGACCCGAACACCGGGGCGCTGTTTTTT
>.|TRBV4-1|TRBJ2-4|.
CASSFDLANNIQYF
TGCGCCAGCAGCTTCGACCTAGCCAATAACATTCAGTACTTC
>.|TRBV28|TRBJ1-4|many
CASSSRQVVLEKLFF
TGTGCCAGCAGCTCACGACAGGTGGTTTTAGAAAAACTGTTTTTT
>.|TRBV3-1|TRBJ2-7|.
CASSREGDSREQYF
TGTGCCAGCAGCCGGGAAGGAGACAGCCGGGAGCAGTACTTC
>TRBD1|TRBV6-6|TRBJ1-5|few
CATDYGQGNQPQHF
TGTGCCACTGATTACGGACAGGGGAATCAGCCCCAGCATTTT
>TRBD2|TRBV30|TRBJ2-3|few
CAWRLGLAGRDTQYF
TGTGCCTGGAGGCTGGGACTAGCGGGCAGGGATACGCAGTATTTT
>.|TRBV6-2/TRBV6-3|TRBJ2-4|.
CACSYSSSASLTGKNIQYF
TGTGCCTGCAGTTACTCATCTTCCGCTAGCCTTACGGGCAAAAACATTCAGTACTTC
>.|TRBV12-3/TRBV12-4|TRBJ2-1|few
CAIWEDEAYNEQFF
TGTGCCATCTGGGAGGACGAAGCCTACAATGAGCAGTTCTTC
>.|TRBV29-1|TRBJ2-1|.
CSVEEIWLGRVPDEQFF
TGCAGCGTTGAAGAGATTTGGTTAGGCAGGGTGCCTGATGAGCAGTTCTTC
>.|TRBV4-3|TRBJ2-7|many
CASSQDGSTYEQYF
TGCGCCAGCAGCCAAGATGGCAGTACCTACGAGCAGTACTTC
>.|TRBV28|TRBJ2-5|many
CASSFGGTQYF
TGTGCCAGCAGTTTTGGCGGGACCCAGTACTTC
>.|TRBV19|TRBJ2-1|.
CASSTWINEQFF
TGTGCCAGTAGTACCTGGATAAATGAGCAGTTCTTC
>.|TRBV25-1|TRBJ2-5|many
CASSGSQETQYF
TGTGCCAGCAGTGGTAGCCAAGAGACCCAGTACTTC